Each of the 18 T cell receptor beta chains below was sequenced from the same sample in a study of T cells in localized non-small cell lung cancer. The assay was immunoSEQ multiplex PCR, and TCRdb's table has in-frame clones only and misses some. The sample has tens of thousands of clones, more than 70% seen once; the top ten hold roughly 9.8%. Specimen: peripheral blood, collected before any cancer treatment. Receptor source: a female donor older than 55 with stage I lung adenocarcinoma.

V usage is TRBV19 and J usage is TRBJ1-6, with 7 bases identical to TRBD1. The CDR3 spans 14 residues. CDR1 and CDR2 from the germline V gene are LNHDA and SQIVND (reference sequence). Trimming removed 4 bases from V and 6 bases from J; junction bases left unmatched: 3. CDR3: CASSRGTANSPLHF. The CDR3 region has the DNA TGTGCCAGTAGTAGAGGGACAGCTAATTCACCCCTCCACTTT.

The chain is built from TRBV29-1 and TRBJ1-1; D unresolved. V lost 7 bases, J lost 1 base, and 7 bases lay in between. This CDR3 has 11 amino acids. CDR1 SQVTM and CDR2 ANQGSEA come from the germline V gene. Written as DNA, the CDR3 is TGCAGCGCCCGAGAGAACACTGAAGCTTTCTTT. Protein: CSARENTEAFF.

This sequence joins TRBV9 and TRBJ2-5; D could derive from TRBD1 or TRBD2 (5 bases each). Trimming removed 0 bases from V and 4 bases from J, with 13 bases in between. This CDR3 has 15 amino acids. The germline V gene encodes CDR1 SGDLS and CDR2 YYNGEE. The CDR3 nucleotides read TGTGCCAGCAGCGTAGGGGGACCCCTGGGAGAGACCCAGTACTTC. Translation: CASSVGGPLGETQYF.

The chain joins TRBV19 to TRBJ2-3; no clear D. The CDR3 is 14 amino acids. V was shortened by 6 bases and J by 5 bases, with 15 bases between the two germline ends. Germline V gene data show CDR1 as LNHDA and CDR2 as SQIVND (reference sequence). DNA for the CDR3: TGTGCCAGTAGCTTATCCCCGAGACAAGATACGCAGTATTTT. This encodes CASSLSPRQDTQYF.

The chain has TRBV5-1 and TRBJ1-1; the D is unclear. Germline V gene sequence: CDR1 SGHRS, CDR2 YFSETQ. Trimming removed 0 bases from V and 11 bases from J, with 11 bases in between. This CDR3 contains 12 residues. The chain's CDR3 is CASSLVEGWAFF. The DNA for the CDR3 is TGCGCCAGCAGCTTGGTTGAAGGTTGGGCTTTCTTT. Using reference TRBV5-1 and TRBJ1-1 for the parts outside the CDR3, the full variable domain is KAGVTQTPRYLIKTRGQQVTLSCSPISGHRSVSWYQQTPGQGLQFLFEYFSETQRNKGNFPGRFSGRQFSNSRSEMNVSTLELGDSALYLCASSLVEGWAFFGQGTRLTVV.

The chain is built from TRBV9 and TRBJ2-2; the D is unclear. Germline V lookup: CDR1 SGDLS, CDR2 YYNGEE. Between the trimmed V and J ends, which lost 2 bases and 4 bases, there was a span of 3 bases. CDR3 size: 12 residues. The DNA of the CDR3 is TGTGCCAGCAGCGTGGGCACCGGGGAGCTGTTTTTT. It is translated as CASSVGTGELFF.

The chain recombines TRBV25-1 with TRBJ1-1; D uncertain. Germline CDR1 MGHDK, CDR2 SYGVNS. The V end lost 4 bases, the J end lost 4 bases, and 10 bases lay between the germline ends. The CDR3 spans 13 residues. This CDR3 is CASSVPWGTEAFF. CDR3 in DNA: TGTGCCAGCAGTGTTCCGTGGGGCACTGAAGCTTTCTTT.

The chain couples TRBV4-1 to TRBJ2-3, with D hard to call. The length of the CDR3 is 17 residues. V was shortened by 7 bases and J by 2 bases, with 22 bases between the two germline ends. CDR1 and CDR2 (germline): MGHRA, YSYEKL. The CDR3, as DNA: TGCGCCAGCAACCCCGGGCCGCGGACCCACCCCACAGATACGCAGTATTTT. It codes for CASNPGPRTHPTDTQYF.

The chain recombines TRBV2 with TRBJ2-7, with unresolved D. V lost 4 bases and J lost 3, with 16 bases in between. The CDR3 sequence is 15 residues long. The V gene's germline CDR1 is SNHLY and CDR2 FYNNEI. CDR3 in DNA: TGTGCCAGCAGTGCAGAGTACTCCCGTCACTACGAGCAGTACTTC. It yields the protein CASSAEYSRHYEQYF.

This chain connects TRBV7-8 to TRBJ1-2; 8 positions agree with TRBD1. V gave up 4 bases and J gave up 5 bases; unmatched junction bases: 18. This CDR3 has 18 amino acids. Germline-derived CDR1 and CDR2 are SGHVS and FQNEAQ. CDR3 coding DNA: TGTGCCAGCAGCTCAACCCCAGTTTCGGACAGGGCAGGATATGGCTACACCTTC. Encoded protein: CASSSTPVSDRAGYGYTF.

The chain has TRBV27 and TRBJ1-2; D possibly corresponds to TRBD1 (5 bases). The germline V gene has CDR1 MNHEY and CDR2 SMNVEV (reference sequence). Trimming took off 6 bases at V and 0 bases at J, with 8 bases between the two ends. This CDR3 has 13 amino acids. The CDR3 loop reads CASRRGANYGYTF. CDR3 sequence (DNA): TGTGCCAGCAGAAGGGGCGCTAACTATGGCTACACCTTC.

The rearrangement joins TRBV7-6 to TRBJ2-1; 14 bases match TRBD2. Germline values: CDR1 SGHVS, CDR2 FNYEAQ. The CDR3 contains 15 residues. The J segment lost 5 bases and the V segment lost 8 bases, leaving 5 bases of the junction unmatched. DNA of the CDR3: TGTGCCAGCGGCGGACTAGCGGGGGGCGACAATGAGCAGTTCTTC. Protein: CASGGLAGGDNEQFF. Full variable domain (rest looked up from reference TRBV7-6 and TRBJ2-1): GAGVSQSPRYKVTKRGQDVALRCDPISGHVSLYWYRQALGQGPEFLTYFNYEAQQDKSGLPNDRFSAERPEGSISTLTIQRTEQRDSAMYRCASGGLAGGDNEQFFGPGTRLTVL.

This clone was seen a handful of times. In DNA form, the CDR3 reads TGTGCCAGCAGCCAAGATCCCCGCCGCGATCTCTGGAGCTCCTACAATGAGCAGTTCTTC. This codes for CASSQDPRRDLWSSYNEQFF. The chain has TRBV14 and TRBJ2-1; D gene ambiguous. Per germline, CDR1 SGHDN and CDR2 FVKESK. The CDR3 has 20 amino acids. V dropped 0 bases and J dropped 0 bases, with 21 bases sitting between them.

The chain combines TRBV7-2 with TRBJ2-7; 7 bases match TRBD2. Looked up from germline, CDR1 is SGHTA and CDR2 is FQGNSA. Trimming cost V 2 bases and J 4 bases; bases outside gene matches: 11. CDR3 length: 16 residues. The CDR3 sequence is CASSLTQGLWGYEQYF. Written as DNA, the CDR3 is TGTGCCAGCAGCTTAACCCAGGGACTATGGGGTTACGAGCAGTACTTC.

The chain couples TRBV28 to TRBJ2-1; 7 bases line up with TRBD2. The CDR3 has 16 amino acids. The V gene end was trimmed by 0 bases and the J gene end by 6 bases; junction bases not matched to a gene: 8. Germline V CDR1 and CDR2: MDHEN, SYDVKM. The CDR3 is CASSLWAGVTSNEQFF. The CDR3 DNA sequence: TGTGCCAGCAGTTTATGGGCGGGAGTAACGAGCAATGAGCAGTTCTTC.

V is TRBV28 and J is TRBJ1-4, with no clear D. Trimming removed 5 bases from V and 7 bases from J, with 11 bases in between. The CDR3 spans 13 residues. In germline, CDR1 is MDHEN, CDR2 SYDVKM. The DNA for the CDR3 is TGTGCCAGCAGTCACCCCTCCCGTGAAAAACTGTTTTTT. Translating it yields CASSHPSREKLFF. Full variable domain (rest looked up from reference TRBV28 and TRBJ1-4): DVKVTQSSRYLVKRTGEKVFLECVQDMDHENMFWYRQDPGLGLRLIYFSYDVKMKEKGDIPEGYSVSREKKERFSLILESASTNQTSMYLCASSHPSREKLFFGSGTQLSVL.

V gene TRBV30 combines with J gene TRBJ1-4; D is unresolved. This CDR3 is 14 amino acids long. Germline CDR1 GTSNPN, CDR2 SVGIG (reference sequence). Trimming removed 8 bases at V and 1 base at J, with 14 bases between. The CDR3 reads CAQSGVLTNEKLFF. In DNA form, the CDR3 reads TGTGCCCAATCCGGGGTTCTAACTAATGAAAAACTGTTTTTT.

The rearrangement links TRBV19 to TRBJ1-5, with D uncertain. V was clipped by 9 bases and J by 0 bases, with 12 bases between them. CDR3 length: 14 residues. Germline V gene data show CDR1 as LNHDA and CDR2 as SQIVND (reference sequence). In DNA form, the CDR3 reads TGTGCCAGCACAGCCTCTTTTAGCAATCAGCCCCAGCATTTT. Translating gives CASTASFSNQPQHF.